These 3 T cell receptor beta chains came from one sample sequenced in a study of cytomegalovirus exposure and HLA in healthy donors. 13 Jbeta primers and 60 Vbeta primers were used for the PCR. Some clones are missing from TCRdb's copy, which holds only in-frame ones; the method was immunoSEQ multiplex PCR. The sample holds fewer than 200,000 clones, 82% seen once. Sequencing was performed on PBMCs. The receptors here all came from a girl between 5 and 17 years old in good health and CMV-seropositive.

This chain uses TRBV5-1 with TRBJ2-1; 7 bases align to TRBD2. V lost 3 bases, J lost 6 bases, and 6 bases stayed unmatched. Germline lookup yields CDR1 SGHRS and CDR2 YFSETQ. The CDR3 sequence is 14 residues long. The chain's CDR3 is CASSSQASGNEQFF. For the CDR3, the DNA is TGCGCCAGCAGCTCACAGGCTAGCGGCAATGAGCAGTTCTTC.

The J gene is TRBJ1-1, the V gene TRBV30; D uncertain. Germline values: CDR1 GTSNPN, CDR2 SVGIG (reference sequence). The length of the CDR3 is 13 residues. V was clipped by 2 bases and J by 1 base, with 8 bases between them. CDR3 coding DNA: TGTGCCTGGAGTACGGACTGGAACACTGAAGCTTTCTTT. As protein: CAWSTDWNTEAFF.

This clone was seen once. The chain recombines TRBV18 with TRBJ1-3; D unclear. The CDR3 is 16 amino acids. Germline loops: CDR1 KGHSH, CDR2 LQKENI. V was trimmed by 0 bases and J by 3 bases, leaving 12 bases between them. The CDR3 coding sequence is TGTGCCAGCTCACCACCGAACAGAGTAATTGGAAACACCATATATTTT. This codes for CASSPPNRVIGNTIYF. Variable domain in full (rest from reference TRBV18 and TRBJ1-3): NAGVMQNPRHLVRRRGQEARLRCSPMKGHSHVYWYRQLPEEGLKFMVYLQKENIIDESGMPKERFSAEFPKEGPSILRIQQVVRGDSAAYFCASSPPNRVIGNTIYFGEGSWLTVV.